This TCR beta chain was recorded in a study of shared clonotypes between healthy human individuals. Only in-frame clones appear in the TCRdb table, and some are missing; sequencing was by immunoSEQ multiplex PCR. The sample gives some 660,000 clones, roughly 72% of which show up once; 1.5% to 2% is in the top ten. With 4 bases clipped from V and 5 bases from J, the junction kept 11 bases outside the gene matches. The germline gives CDR1 MGHDK, CDR2 SYGVNS. The CDR3 extends over 16 amino acids. A few counts support this clone. As yet, its antigen is unknown. Study-wide results and caveats: In a few donors, around 5% of naive CD4 clonotypes appeared in common.

Material for sequencing was memory CD4+ T cells sorted from blood. Described subset: CD45RA-negative fraction. The gene calls are TRBV25-1 and TRBJ1-5; 7 bases agree with TRBD1. The TCR comes from a woman aged 30 to 39 in good health. Here the CDR3 reads CASSVSGGLNDQPQHF. The CDR3 coding sequence is TGTGCCAGCAGTGTTTCAGGGGGGTTAAACGATCAGCCCCAGCATTTT.